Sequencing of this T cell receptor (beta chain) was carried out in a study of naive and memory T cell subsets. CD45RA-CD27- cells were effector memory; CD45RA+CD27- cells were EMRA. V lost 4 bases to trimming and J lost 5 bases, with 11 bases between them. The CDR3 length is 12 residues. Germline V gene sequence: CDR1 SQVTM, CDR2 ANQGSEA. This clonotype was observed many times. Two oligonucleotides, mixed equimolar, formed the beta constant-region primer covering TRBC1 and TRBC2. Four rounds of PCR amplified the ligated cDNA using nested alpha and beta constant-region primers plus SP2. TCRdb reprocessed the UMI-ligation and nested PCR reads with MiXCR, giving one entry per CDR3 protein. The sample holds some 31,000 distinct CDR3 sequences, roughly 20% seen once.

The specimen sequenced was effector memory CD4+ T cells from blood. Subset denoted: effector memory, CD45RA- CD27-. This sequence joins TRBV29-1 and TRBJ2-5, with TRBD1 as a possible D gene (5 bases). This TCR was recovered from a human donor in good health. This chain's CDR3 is CSVVGLGETQYF. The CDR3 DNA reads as TGCAGCGTTGTGGGGCTTGGGGAGACCCAGTACTTC.